Each of the 7 T cell receptor beta chains below was sequenced from the same sample in a study of control samples from healthy donors and cancer patients. The data were produced by immunoSEQ multiplex PCR, yet TCRdb's version contains in-frame clones alone and is incomplete. The sample yields approximately 150,000 clones, 93% seen once. The source material was blood. Receptors originate from a young man in good health.

The V gene is TRBV19, the J gene TRBJ1-2; the D is unclear. In germline, CDR1 is LNHDA, CDR2 SQIVND (reference sequence). The CDR3 sequence is 12 residues long. V was clipped by 5 bases and J by 7 bases, with 11 bases between them. The CDR3 loop reads CASSPGIAGYTF. The CDR3 DNA sequence: TGTGCCAGTAGTCCGGGGATTGCTGGCTACACCTTC.

The V call is TRBV6-6, the J call TRBJ1-1, with D hard to call. The CDR3 runs to 13 residues. Trimming left V 3 bases short and J 2 bases short, with 7 bases between. Germline-derived CDR1 and CDR2 are MNHNY and SVGAGI (reference sequence). The CDR3: CASSYAFNTEAFF. CDR3 coding DNA: TGTGCCAGCAGTTATGCCTTTAACACTGAAGCTTTCTTT.

This clone was recorded only once. The rearrangement uses TRBV18 and TRBJ2-2; TRBD2 is a possible D gene (6 bases). The CDR3 runs to 17 residues. The V end lost 3 bases, the J end lost 4 bases, and 18 bases lay between the germline ends. From germline, CDR1 is KGHSH and CDR2 LQKENI. The CDR3 spells CASSPLIPGAGTGELFF. The CDR3, as DNA: TGTGCCAGCTCACCGTTAATCCCGGGAGCGGGCACCGGGGAGCTGTTTTTT.

CDR3 residues: CASSSWGGANTEAFF. The CDR3 DNA is TGTGCCAGCAGTTCCTGGGGGGGGGCGAACACTGAAGCTTTCTTT. J is TRBJ1-1 and V is TRBV28; weak D call: TRBD1 (6 bases). CDR1 MDHEN and CDR2 SYDVKM come from the germline V gene. CDR3 length: 15 amino acids. Trimming cost V 4 bases and J 1 base, with 13 bases left between them.

J is TRBJ2-7 and V is TRBV29-1; 8 bases line up with TRBD2. The CDR3 totals 14 residues. The germline CDR1 and CDR2 sequences are SQVTM and ANQGSEA. V shed 3 bases, J shed 3 bases, and the junction held 7 bases outside the gene matches. The CDR3 bases are TGCAGCGTTGAGGGGGCGGGAGGCGTCTACGAGCAGTACTTC. It is translated as CSVEGAGGVYEQYF.

Turning to this clone: Germline is not matched at one junction end, which may reflect a read error. V gene TRBV7-7 combines with J gene TRBJ1-3; no clear D gene. CDR3 length equals 15 residues. The germline CDR1 and CDR2 sequences are SSHAT and FNYEAQ (reference sequence). CDR3 region: CASSLSSSSGNTIYF. The CDR3 DNA reads TGTGCTAGCAGCTTATCATCCAGCTCTGGAAACACCATATATTTT.

V gene TRBV29-1 combines with J gene TRBJ1-1; TRBD1 is a possible D gene (5 bases). Germline values: CDR1 SQVTM, CDR2 ANQGSEA. Trimming removed 1 base from V and 4 bases from J, with 13 bases in between. The CDR3 has 14 residues. The CDR3 region has the DNA TGCAGCGTTGAAGTCGCGGGGGTAAGCACTGAAGCTTTCTTT. Translating it yields CSVEVAGVSTEAFF.